The clone carrying this T cell receptor (beta chain) was found many times. This sample was included in a study of T cells after yellow fever vaccination. Trimming pared 8 bases from V and 0 bases from J, leaving 16 bases between. CDR1 and CDR2 (germline): MNHEY, SVGAGI. This CDR3 is 15 amino acids long. TCRdb re-called the 5' RACE reads through MiXCR, storing one row per CDR3 protein. The table shows under 95,000 distinct CDR3 sequences, with about 7.3% occurring only once. The genes are TRBV6-5 and TRBJ1-1; no reliable D call. The sequencing here drew on CD8+ T cells sorted from PBMCs, taken roughly 10 days after the first yellow fever vaccination. The sequence derives from a man aged 18 to 29 who received the YFV17D yellow fever vaccine. CDR3 in DNA: TGTGCCAGCCGGCAGGCGAATTTCATGAACACTGAAGCTTTCTTT. Translation gives CASRQANFMNTEAFF.